These T cell receptor beta chains were read from a single sample in a study of lymphopenia after photon versus proton radiotherapy. Profiled with immunoSEQ multiplex PCR; TCRdb holds only in-frame clones, not every one. The table lists tens of thousands of clones, around 87% of them singletons. This specimen consisted of peripheral blood, obtained from a patient treated with proton-based radiotherapy. The receptors stem from a woman aged 60-70 years with cholangiocarcinoma. Some clones in this sample may be carry-over from other donors' samples. CDR3s include the opening cysteine and the closing phenylalanine or tryptophan. The D gene is left open where the match is weak. A row's size may be missing; if present it is once, few, many or a size class.

>TRBJ1-2|NA|NA|TRBV6-5
CASSHQRDYGYTF
TGTGCCAGCAGCCACCAACGAGACTATGGCTACACCTTC
>TRBJ2-2|NA|NA|TRBV7-2
CASSPRQDTGELFF
TGTGCCAGCAGCCCGAGACAGGACACCGGGGAGCTGTTTTTT
>TRBJ2-7|NA|NA|TRBV2
CASSAGFGEQYF
TGTGCCAGCAGTGCCGGATTTGGCGAGCAGTACTTC
>TRBJ2-7|TRBD1|NA|TRBV5-1
CASSSDRGGYEQYF
TGCGCCAGCAGCAGTGACAGGGGAGGCTACGAGCAGTACTTC
>TRBJ1-6|NA|NA|TRBV7-9
CASSPRPGSVMSPLHF
TGTGCCAGCAGCCCCCGCCCCGGGTCGGTAATGTCACCCCTCCACTTT
>TRBJ1-4|NA|NA|TRBV19
CASTIISGQPEGEKLFF
TGTGCCAGTACAATCATATCGGGCCAGCCCGAGGGTGAAAAACTGTTTTTT
>TRBJ2-5|NA|NA|TRBV5-4
CASSSPLGGTHQETQYF
TGTGCCAGCAGCTCACCCCTAGGGGGGACCCACCAAGAGACCCAGTACTTC
>TRBJ2-5|TRBD2|NA|TRBV5-1
CASSLGLAGGQLETQYF
TGCGCCAGCAGCCTGGGACTAGCGGGGGGCCAATTAGAGACCCAGTACTTC
>TRBJ1-1|NA|NA|TRBV29-1
CSVTRNTEAFF
TGCAGCGTCACAAGAAACACTGAAGCTTTCTTT
>TRBJ2-7|NA|once|TRBV5-1
CASSGRTRTYEQYF
TGCGCCAGCAGCGGAAGGACTCGGACCTACGAGCAGTACTTC
>TRBJ2-2|TRBD2|NA|TRBV13
CASSIRTSGTNTGELFF
TGTGCCAGCAGCATACGGACTAGCGGGACGAACACCGGGGAGCTGTTTTTT
>TRBJ2-1|TRBD2|NA|TRBV18
CASGLAGGDNEQFF
TGTGCCTCCGGGCTAGCGGGGGGGGACAATGAGCAGTTCTTC
>TRBJ2-5|NA|once|TRBV7-3
CASSLSASPSETQYF
TGTGCCAGCAGCTTATCGGCCTCTCCCAGCGAGACCCAGTACTTC
>TRBJ2-7|TRBD2|NA|TRBV7-2
CASSFSGRGLYEQYF
TGTGCCAGCAGCTTTAGCGGGAGAGGTTTGTACGAGCAGTACTTC
>TRBJ2-2|NA|NA|TRBV27
CASSSHTGELFF
TGTGCCAGCAGTTCCCACACCGGGGAGCTGTTTTTT
>TRBJ1-2|TRBD1|NA|TRBV10-3
CAISETPGQGREGYTF
TGTGCCATCAGTGAGACTCCGGGACAGGGGCGGGAAGGCTACACCTTC
>TRBJ2-1|NA|NA|TRBV4-1
CASSQDWYGGVYYNEQFF
TGCGCCAGCAGCCAAGATTGGTATGGGGGAGTTTACTACAATGAGCAGTTCTTC
>TRBJ2-6|NA|NA|TRBV9
CASSTQGTGANVLTF
TGTGCCAGCAGCACTCAGGGAACTGGGGCCAACGTCCTGACTTTC
>TRBJ2-3|NA|NA|TRBV14
CASSPVDSRRDTQYF
TGTGCCAGCAGCCCGGTTGACTCCCGTCGAGATACGCAGTATTTT
>TRBJ2-7|NA|NA|TRBV1
CTSDLDEQYF
TGCACCAGCGACTTAGACGAGCAGTACTTC
>TRBJ1-1|NA|NA|TRBV27
CASRPTGHYLPEAFF
TGTGCCAGCAGACCAACGGGGCACTACCTACCTGAAGCTTTCTTT
>TRBJ2-5|NA|NA|TRBV5-4
CASSEGVVQETQYF
TGTGCCAGCAGTGAGGGGGTCGTACAAGAGACCCAGTACTTC
>TRBJ2-2|NA|NA|TRBV11-2
CASSLVGGPGELFF
TGTGCCAGCAGCTTAGTCGGGGGCCCCGGGGAGCTGTTTTTT
>TRBJ2-7|TRBD2|NA|TRBV2
CATHPTTSGRFYEQYF
TGTGCCACCCACCCAACCACTAGCGGGCGGTTCTACGAGCAGTACTTC
>TRBJ2-3|NA|NA|TRBV2
CASGLVGGLTDTQYF
TGTGCCAGCGGGTTGGTCGGGGGGCTCACAGATACGCAGTATTTT
>TRBJ2-7|NA|NA|TRBV5-1
CASSTGLSSYEQYF
TGCGCCAGCAGCACCGGGCTAAGTTCCTACGAGCAGTACTTC
>TRBJ1-3|TRBD1|NA|TRBV7-9
CASRENRGLSGNTIYF
TGTGCCAGCAGGGAAAACAGGGGGCTGAGTGGAAACACCATATATTTT
>TRBJ2-3|TRBD2|NA|TRBV6-6
CASRPVRPSGGDTQYF
TGTGCCAGCAGACCAGTTAGGCCCTCGGGGGGAGATACGCAGTATTTT
>TRBJ1-6|TRBD1|few|TRBV7-9
CASSSDGTGGKALHF
TGTGCCAGCAGCTCGGATGGGACAGGGGGGAAGGCCCTCCACTTT
>TRBJ1-1|NA|once|TRBV13
CASSLGQNTEAFF
TGTGCCAGCAGCCTAGGACAGAACACTGAAGCTTTCTTT
>TRBJ2-7|NA|NA|TRBV30
CAWSVSGGGYEQYF
TGTGCCTGGAGTGTTTCTGGGGGTGGTTACGAGCAGTACTTC
>TRBJ2-7|TRBD1|NA|TRBV6-1
CASSGRTGLRHEQYF
TGTGCCAGCAGTGGTAGGACAGGGCTACGACACGAGCAGTACTTC
>TRBJ2-7|NA|few|TRBV6-6
CASKEGSAYEQYF
TGTGCCAGCAAAGAGGGCTCCGCTTACGAGCAGTACTTC
>TRBJ2-5|TRBD2|NA|TRBV4-2
CASSQDRTAGTSGKETQYF
TGTGCCAGCAGCCAAGATCGGACCGCCGGGACTAGCGGGAAAGAGACCCAGTACTTC
>TRBJ2-1|NA|NA|TRBV18
CASSGIRELASYNEQFF
TGTGCCAGCTCGGGAATCCGGGAACTAGCTTCGTACAATGAGCAGTTCTTC
>TRBJ2-4|NA|NA|TRBV2
CANTASKNIQYF
TGTGCCAACACAGCATCCAAAAACATTCAGTACTTC
>TRBJ1-2|NA|NA|TRBV7-6
CASSSTTGIGGYTF
TGTGCCAGCAGCTCAACTACAGGGATAGGAGGCTACACCTTC
>TRBJ2-7|TRBD2|NA|TRBV18
CASSPGSGVGYEQYF
TGTGCCAGCTCACCAGGGAGCGGGGTGGGCTACGAGCAGTACTTC
>TRBJ1-5|TRBD1|NA|TRBV6-1
CASSGGQGQFNQPQHF
TGTGCCAGCAGTGGTGGACAGGGGCAATTCAATCAGCCCCAGCATTTT
>TRBJ1-1|NA|NA|TRBV27
CASSRGLQGGTEAFF
TGTGCCAGCAGTCGGGGCCTACAGGGAGGCACTGAAGCTTTCTTT